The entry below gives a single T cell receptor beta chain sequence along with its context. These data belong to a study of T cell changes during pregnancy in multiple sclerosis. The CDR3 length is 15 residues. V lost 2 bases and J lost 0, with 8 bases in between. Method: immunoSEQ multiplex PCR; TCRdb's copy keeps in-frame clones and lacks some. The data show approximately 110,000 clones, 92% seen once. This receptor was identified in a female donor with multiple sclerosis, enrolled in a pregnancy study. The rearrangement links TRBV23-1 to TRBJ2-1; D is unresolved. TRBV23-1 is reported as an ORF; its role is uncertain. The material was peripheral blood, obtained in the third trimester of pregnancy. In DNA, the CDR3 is TGCGCCAGCAGTCAACCCCCCTGCTCCTACAATGAGCAGTTCTTC. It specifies CASSQPPCSYNEQFF.